A single TCR beta chain is shown here with its context. Its antigen target is currently unknown. A clone one base away is much larger, so this may be a read error. This sample is drawn from a study of shared clonotypes between healthy human individuals (dated by TCRdb to about 2020). About the full investigation: A couple of women and three men aged 18 to 49 years were included in the cohort. For each donor, CD4 naive and CD4 memory were each run on three plates, CD8 naive on two plates, and CD8 memory on one plate. The study deeply sequenced blood TCR repertoires of five healthy adults to estimate repertoire size and the extent of clonotype sharing between individuals. To increase sequencing depth and limit assay-specific biases, TCR repertoire library preparation and sequencing were carried out by different laboratories using diverse techniques. Each donor's leukapheresis produced roughly between roughly 0.9 and 8.9 billion PBMCs.

Overall results and qualifications from the work: The genetic and exposure-history diversity represented was limited by the small number of donors. When several donors were compared, the shared fraction of clonotypes was about 5% for naive CD4, approximately 3.3% for naive CD8, 2.3% for memory CD4, and around 0.37% for memory CD8. Sampling was restricted to blood, and TCR repertoires in tissue are likely to differ from TCR repertoires in blood. Pairwise subsampling indicated that sequencing depth was expected to affect the degree of clonotype sharing among donors. Naive subsets generally had larger estimated clonotype richness than memory subsets. Incomplete sequencing was indicated by rarefaction of sorted-subset datasets, despite the large sequencing depth. Higher generation probabilities were observed for clonotypes shared by all four sorted-subset donors than for non-shared clonotypes.

Using the deep immunoSEQ assay, multiplex PCR amplified TCR CDR3 regions from genomic DNA. Extracted genomic DNA from each cell subset was spread evenly across all wells of several immunoSEQ 96-well plates, with each plate serving as a replicate. Each replicate PCR for sorted subsets received approximately 200 ng genomic DNA, equal to 30,000 or so T cell genomes. The purified libraries were quantified using a Qubit 3.0 fluorometer, sized with a Bioanalyzer 2100, and then quantified again using the KAPA Library Quantification kit. Each immunoSEQ 96-well plate was sequenced on its own single-read 150-cycle Illumina NextSeq 550 flow cell. The authors' pipeline ran thus. Because the immunoSEQ output held only junctional sequences and lacked quality scores, the filtering could not match the filtering applied to full-length reads. Sequences were annotated with PyIR, a Python wrapper for IgBLAST v1.9, using IMGT germline references to assign V/J genes and CDR3. Reads were filtered out if the reads had weak V/J assignments (E-value above 1e-6), no CDR3, stop codons, out-of-frame junctions, or ambiguous translated residues. V3J clonotypes were defined as sequences sharing the same inferred V gene, J gene, and CDR3 amino acid sequence. Percentage overlap between repertoires was calculated by dividing the number of shared unique clonotypes by the size of the smaller repertoire. Three approaches were used to assess repertoire richness: RTK rarefaction, the Chao1 estimator, and Recon v2.1 estimates of unobserved clonotypes. Generation probabilities for all TCRbeta clonotypes obtained by the gDNA method from a handful of donors were computed using OLGA. The table was pulled from immuneACCESS by TCRdb, which kept in-frame rearrangements only. Such tables lose some clones; where checked, under half of the loss comes from unresolved V genes, and the rest has no known cause. V and J calls plus clone size are reproduced from that table; the DNA served to infer D and trimming. The sample table holds approximately 1,000,000 clones, of which around 78% were seen once. 0.5% to 0.6% of the sample is held by the ten biggest clonotypes.

Donors were healthy HIV-negative adults with no recently reported acute infections or vaccinations. All donors were Caucasian adults living in Nashville, Tennessee, USA. CD4+ T cells were enriched through magnetic negative selection, after which naive cells were positively selected on CD45RA and the remaining negative fraction served as the memory subset. After blood collection by leukapheresis, PBMCs were isolated using Ficoll-Histopaque density gradient centrifugation and then cryopreserved in the vapor phase of liquid nitrogen. Analytical flow cytometry was used to check the purity and quantity of every magnetically sorted T cell population. From each sorted fraction, genomic DNA was isolated and quantified by UV absorbance on a Nanodrop 2000c. Relative to germline, V is missing 7 bases and J is missing 2 bases, with 8 bases of the junction outside any gene match. The CDR3 measures 15 amino acids from cysteine to phenylalanine. Only the CDR3 region is kept as DNA, spanning 45 bases read in frame from base 1. The germline V gene specifies MNHNS as CDR1 and SASEGT as CDR2.

What was sequenced was memory CD4+ T cells from PBMCs. According to the study, the label for this sample's cell subset or site signals: CD45RA-negative fraction. The clonotype was recovered from a man between 18 and 29 years old in good health. Some clones in this sample may be carry-over from other donors' samples. The chain links TRBV6-1 with TRBJ2-3, and TRBD2 aligns with 8 junction nucleotides. The CDR3 is CASKALAGTTDTQYF. The sequenced DNA: TGTGCCAGCAAAGCCTTAGCGGGAACCACAGATACGCAGTATTTT.